This T cell receptor beta chain was observed in a study of CD8 T cells in ankylosing spondylitis. Regarding the study as a whole: Prior literature has documented some motif variants in synovial fluid and blood from reactive arthritis. Disease-associated clones were CD8+ and fairly uncommon in peripheral blood. Disease-associated clones were reportedly significantly overrepresented in matched ankylosing spondylitis synovial fluid.

Comments on this clonotype: Its specificity is not known.

In making TCR beta libraries, quantitative 5'-RACE with molecular barcodes was used. TCRdb re-called the 5' RACE reads with MiXCR, one entry per CDR3 protein. The sample has about 360,000 distinct CDR3 sequences, more than 20% seen once. The germline CDR1 and CDR2 sequences are SQVTM and ANQGSEA. The V gene lost 8 bases and the J gene lost 9 bases, with 11 bases spanning the gap. The CDR3 runs 10 residues. The clonotype originates from a male donor with ankylosing spondylitis or in good health (not recorded which). The sample comprised blood, either unsorted or a sorted T cell fraction (not recorded which). V and J are TRBV29-1 and TRBJ2-1; D unresolved. The CDR3, as DNA: TGCAGCACCTACGTGGTTGAGCAGTTCTTC. Its translation: CSTYVVEQFF.